The present TCR beta chain was sequenced within a study of Ad26.COV2.S vaccination and SARS-CoV-2 variants. CDR3 length equals 14 residues. Germline CDR1 and CDR2: SGHDT and YYEEEE. The V end was cut by 6 bases, the J end by 6 bases, with 19 bases between. The treatment: some 20 received Ad26.COV2.S at low or high dose, single or two shots; 5 received placebo; per-sample allocation not given. Collection of samples fell on day 63 after the first vaccine or placebo injection. Its platform was an Ad26 vector, and its expressed antigen was Wuhan-strain SARS-CoV-2 spike. Overall study results and limits: The TCR-based breadth and depth measures might underestimate overall T cell responses.

About this clone itself: Its cognate antigen is unknown.

Assay: immunoSEQ multiplex PCR; the TCRdb copy retains only in-frame clones and omits some. The sample carries some 340,000 clones, 86% recorded once. J is TRBJ2-7 and V is TRBV5-6; D might be TRBD1 or TRBD2, each matching 6 bases. This sequence originates from a person between 18 and 65 years old who received the Ad26.COV2.S COVID-19 vaccine or a placebo. The material sequenced was peripheral blood, taken in a trial of Ad26.COV2.S vaccine versus placebo. The CDR3 sequence is CASTPRGTGGEQYF. DNA of the CDR3: TGTGCCAGCACCCCGAGGGGGACCGGGGGCGAGCAGTACTTC.